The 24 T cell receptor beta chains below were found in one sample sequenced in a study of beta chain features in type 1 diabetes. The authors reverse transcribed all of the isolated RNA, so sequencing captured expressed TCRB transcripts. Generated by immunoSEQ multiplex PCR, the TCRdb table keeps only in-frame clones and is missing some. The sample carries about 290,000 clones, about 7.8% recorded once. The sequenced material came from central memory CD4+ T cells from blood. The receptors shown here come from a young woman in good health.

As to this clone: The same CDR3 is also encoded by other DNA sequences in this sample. CDR3: CASSIQGTDTQYF. In nucleotides, the CDR3 is TGTGCCAGTAGTATACAGGGGACAGATACGCAGTATTTT. This chain links TRBV19 with TRBJ2-3; D may be TRBD1 (6 bases). This CDR3 has 13 amino acids. The V and J ends lost 2 bases and 3 bases respectively, with 6 bases between them. Germline CDR1 reads LNHDA; CDR2 reads SQIVND (reference sequence).

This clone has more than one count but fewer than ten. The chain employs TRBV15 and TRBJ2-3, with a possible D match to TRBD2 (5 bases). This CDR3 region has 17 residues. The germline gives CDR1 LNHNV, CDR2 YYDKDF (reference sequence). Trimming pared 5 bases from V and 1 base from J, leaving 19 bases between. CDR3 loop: CATSPARFAGRTDTQYF. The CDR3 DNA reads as TGTGCCACCAGCCCCGCTCGGTTCGCGGGCCGCACAGATACGCAGTATTTT.

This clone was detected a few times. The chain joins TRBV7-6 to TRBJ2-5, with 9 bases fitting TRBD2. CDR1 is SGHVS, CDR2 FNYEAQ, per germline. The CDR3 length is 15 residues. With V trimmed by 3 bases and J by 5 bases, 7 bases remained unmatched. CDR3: CASSFRGLASETQYF. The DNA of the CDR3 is TGTGCCAGCAGCTTTCGAGGACTAGCGAGTGAGACCCAGTACTTC.

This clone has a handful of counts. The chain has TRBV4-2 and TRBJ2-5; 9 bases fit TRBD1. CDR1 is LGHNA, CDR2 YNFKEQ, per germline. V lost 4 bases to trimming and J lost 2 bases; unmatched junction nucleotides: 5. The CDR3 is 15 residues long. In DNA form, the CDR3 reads TGTGCCAGCAGCCCGACAGGGGGGTTACAAGAGACCCAGTACTTC. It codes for CASSPTGGLQETQYF.

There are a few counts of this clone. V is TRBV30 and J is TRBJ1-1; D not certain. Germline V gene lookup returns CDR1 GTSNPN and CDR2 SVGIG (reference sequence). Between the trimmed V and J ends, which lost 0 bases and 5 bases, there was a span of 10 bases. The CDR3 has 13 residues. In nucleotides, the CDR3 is TGTGCCTGGAGTGTACGTATGGGGACTGAAGCTTTCTTT. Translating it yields CAWSVRMGTEAFF.

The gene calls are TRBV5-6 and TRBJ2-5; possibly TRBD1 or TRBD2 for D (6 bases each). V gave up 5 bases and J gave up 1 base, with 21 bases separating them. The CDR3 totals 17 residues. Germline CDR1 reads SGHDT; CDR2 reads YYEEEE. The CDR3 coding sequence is TGTGCCAGCAGACAGGGCGTAGGAGGGGCATTCCAAGAGACCCAGTACTTC. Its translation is CASRQGVGGAFQETQYF.

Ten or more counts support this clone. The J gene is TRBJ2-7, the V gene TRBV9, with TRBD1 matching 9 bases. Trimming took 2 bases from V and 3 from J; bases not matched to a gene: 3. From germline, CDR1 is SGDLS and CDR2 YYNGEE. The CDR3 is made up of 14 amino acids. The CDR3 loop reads CASSVQGQGYEQYF. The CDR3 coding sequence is TGTGCCAGCAGCGTCCAGGGACAGGGCTACGAGCAGTACTTC.

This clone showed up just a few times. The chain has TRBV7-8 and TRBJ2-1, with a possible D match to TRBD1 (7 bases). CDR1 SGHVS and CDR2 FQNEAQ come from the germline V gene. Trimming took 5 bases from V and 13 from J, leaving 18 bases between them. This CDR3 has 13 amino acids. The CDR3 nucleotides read TGTGCCAGCAGCCCAGAGGAGGGGGCGGCTCAGTTCTTC. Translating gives CASSPEEGAAQFF.

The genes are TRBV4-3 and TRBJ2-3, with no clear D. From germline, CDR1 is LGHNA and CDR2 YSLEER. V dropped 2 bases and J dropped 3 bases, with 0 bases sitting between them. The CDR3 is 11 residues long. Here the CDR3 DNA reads TGCGCCAGCAGCCAAACAGATACGCAGTATTTT. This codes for CASSQTDTQYF.

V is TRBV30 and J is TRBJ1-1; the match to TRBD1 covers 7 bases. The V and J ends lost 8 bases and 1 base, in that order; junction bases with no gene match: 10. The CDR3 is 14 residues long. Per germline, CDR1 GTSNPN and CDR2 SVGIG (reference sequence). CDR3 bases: TGTGCCCGCAGTACGGGACAGCGGAACACTGAAGCTTTCTTT. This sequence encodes CARSTGQRNTEAFF.

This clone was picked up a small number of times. The CDR3 sequence is CASSLGASGSLNEQFF. Written as DNA, the CDR3 is TGCGCCAGCAGCTTAGGGGCTAGCGGGAGTTTGAATGAGCAGTTCTTC. This chain connects TRBV5-1 to TRBJ2-1, with TRBD2 matching over 10 bases. This CDR3 is built from 16 residues. V shed 2 bases and J 7 bases; nucleotides not matched to a gene: 9. CDR1 SGHRS and CDR2 YFSETQ come from the germline V gene.

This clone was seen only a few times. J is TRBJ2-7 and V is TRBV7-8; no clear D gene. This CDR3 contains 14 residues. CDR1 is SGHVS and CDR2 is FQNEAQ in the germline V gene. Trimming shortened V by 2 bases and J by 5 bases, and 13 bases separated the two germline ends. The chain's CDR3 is CASSLNVGFHEQYV. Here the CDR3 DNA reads TGTGCCAGCAGCTTAAATGTAGGGTTCCACGAGCAGTACGTC.

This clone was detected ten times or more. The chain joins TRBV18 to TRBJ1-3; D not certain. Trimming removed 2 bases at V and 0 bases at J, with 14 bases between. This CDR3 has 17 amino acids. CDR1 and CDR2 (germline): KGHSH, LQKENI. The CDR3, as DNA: TGTGCCAGCTCACCATCCGCAGATCCCTACTCTGGAAACACCATATATTTT. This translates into CASSPSADPYSGNTIYF.

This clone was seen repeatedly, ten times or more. The chain's CDR3 is CASSRWDRENTEAFF. CDR3 sequence (DNA): TGTGCCAGCAGCCGGTGGGACAGGGAGAACACTGAAGCTTTCTTT. V and J are TRBV5-6 and TRBJ1-1; 9 bases are a match to TRBD1. The CDR3 runs to 15 residues. Germline assignment: CDR1 SGHDT and CDR2 YYEEEE. V gave up 4 bases and J gave up 1 base; unmatched junction bases: 5.

CDR3 DNA sequence: TGTGCCAGCAGCCTCCGGGACAGGTACTATGGCTACACCTTC. It encodes CASSLRDRYYGYTF. The V gene is TRBV14, the J gene TRBJ1-2; 8 bases map to TRBD1. The CDR3 loop spans 14 amino acids. The J segment lost 3 bases and the V segment lost 4 bases, leaving 4 bases of the junction unmatched. Looked up from germline, CDR1 is SGHDN and CDR2 is FVKESK.

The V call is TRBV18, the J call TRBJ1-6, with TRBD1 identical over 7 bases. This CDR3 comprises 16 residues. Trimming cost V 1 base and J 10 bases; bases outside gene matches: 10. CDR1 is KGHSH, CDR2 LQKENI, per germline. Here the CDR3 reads CASSPRQGGTQSPLHF. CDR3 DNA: TGTGCCAGCTCACCACGACAGGGAGGCACCCAATCACCCCTCCACTTT.

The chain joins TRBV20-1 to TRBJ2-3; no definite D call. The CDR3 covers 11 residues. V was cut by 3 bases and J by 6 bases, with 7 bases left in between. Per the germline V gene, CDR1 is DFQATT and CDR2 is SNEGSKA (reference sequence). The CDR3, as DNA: TGCAGTGCTAGGCGGTACGATACGCAGTATTTT. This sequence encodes CSARRYDTQYF.

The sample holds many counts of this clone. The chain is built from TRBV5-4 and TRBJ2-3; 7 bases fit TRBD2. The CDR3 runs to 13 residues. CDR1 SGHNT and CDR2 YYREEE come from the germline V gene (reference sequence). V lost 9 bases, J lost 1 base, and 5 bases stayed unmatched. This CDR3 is CATEGLRTDTQYF. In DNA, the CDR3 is TGTGCCACCGAGGGACTACGCACAGATACGCAGTATTTT.

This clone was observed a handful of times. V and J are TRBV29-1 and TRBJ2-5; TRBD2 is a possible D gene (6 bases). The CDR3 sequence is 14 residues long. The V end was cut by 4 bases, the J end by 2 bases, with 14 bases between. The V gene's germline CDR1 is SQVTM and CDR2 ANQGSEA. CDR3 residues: CSVGSSAGQETQYF. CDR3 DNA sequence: TGCAGCGTTGGGAGTAGTGCGGGGCAAGAGACCCAGTACTTC.

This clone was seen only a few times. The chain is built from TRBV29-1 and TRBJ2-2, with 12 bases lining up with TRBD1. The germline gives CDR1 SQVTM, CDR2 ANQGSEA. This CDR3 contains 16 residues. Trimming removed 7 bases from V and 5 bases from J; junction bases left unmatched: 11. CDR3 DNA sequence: TGCAGCGCTTCCAACCGGGACAGGGGGCTTACCGGGGAGCTGTTTTTT. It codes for CSASNRDRGLTGELFF.

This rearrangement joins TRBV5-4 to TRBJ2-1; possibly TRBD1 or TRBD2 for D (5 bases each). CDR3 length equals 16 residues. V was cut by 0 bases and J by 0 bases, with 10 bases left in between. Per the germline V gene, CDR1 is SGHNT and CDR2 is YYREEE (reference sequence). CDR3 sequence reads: CASSLGGFYSYNEQFF. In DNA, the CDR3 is TGTGCCAGCAGCTTGGGGGGGTTTTACTCCTACAATGAGCAGTTCTTC.

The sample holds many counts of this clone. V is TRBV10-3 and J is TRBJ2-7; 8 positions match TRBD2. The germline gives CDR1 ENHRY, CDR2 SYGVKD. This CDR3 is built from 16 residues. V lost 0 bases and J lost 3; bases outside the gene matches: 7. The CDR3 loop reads CAISESAREDGYEQYF. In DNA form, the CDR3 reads TGTGCCATCAGTGAGTCGGCGCGGGAGGATGGCTACGAGCAGTACTTC.

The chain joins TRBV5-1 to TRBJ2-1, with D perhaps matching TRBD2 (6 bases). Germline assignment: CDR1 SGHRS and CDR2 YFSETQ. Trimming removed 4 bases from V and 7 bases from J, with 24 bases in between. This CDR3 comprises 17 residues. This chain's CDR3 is CASSLTIGTLAGNEQFF. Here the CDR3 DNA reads TGCGCCAGCAGCCTGACGATCGGGACTCTTGCCGGGAATGAGCAGTTCTTC.

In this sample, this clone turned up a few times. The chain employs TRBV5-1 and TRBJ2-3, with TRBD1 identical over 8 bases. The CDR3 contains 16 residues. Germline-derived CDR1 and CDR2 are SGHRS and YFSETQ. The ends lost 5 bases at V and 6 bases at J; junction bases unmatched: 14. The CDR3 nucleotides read TGCGCCAGCAGGCGACTCCTACAGGGGGAGAGGGATACGCAGTATTTT. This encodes CASRRLLQGERDTQYF. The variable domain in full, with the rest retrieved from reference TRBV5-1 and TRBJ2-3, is KAGVTQTPRYLIKTRGQQVTLSCSPISGHRSVSWYQQTPGQGLQFLFEYFSETQRNKGNFPGRFSGRQFSNSRSEMNVSTLELGDSALYLCASRRLLQGERDTQYFGPGTRLTVL.